Listed below are T cell receptor beta chains from one sample, sequenced in a study of shared clonotypes between healthy human individuals. Sequencing used immunoSEQ multiplex PCR; TCRdb keeps in-frame clones, though not all of them. The table records some 450,000 clones, roughly three quarters of them present only once. The sequencing sample was made of PBMCs. All receptors derive from a woman aged 40-49 years in good health. Some clones in this sample may be carry-over from other donors' samples. Each CDR3 is given with its conserved first and last residue. Each record gives: J gene, D gene, CDR3 length, clone size, V gene, CDR3 protein, CDR3 DNA. D genes are given only for firm matches. A row's size may be missing; if present it is once, few, many or a size class.

j_gene: TRBJ1-5; d_gene: .; len: 13; abundance: .; v_gene: TRBV5-1; CDR3aa: CASSPEIGQPQHF; CDR3nt: TGCGCCAGCAGCCCGGAAATCGGTCAGCCCCAGCATTTT
j_gene: TRBJ1-5; d_gene: .; len: 15; abundance: .; v_gene: TRBV11-3; CDR3aa: CASSFIGGREQPQHF; CDR3nt: TGTGCCAGCAGCTTTATAGGGGGAAGGGAACAGCCCCAGCATTTT
j_gene: TRBJ2-3; d_gene: .; len: 14; abundance: .; v_gene: TRBV18; CDR3aa: CASSPVATQDTQYF; CDR3nt: TGTGCCAGCTCACCTGTGGCCACCCAGGATACGCAGTATTTT
j_gene: TRBJ2-1; d_gene: .; len: 15; abundance: .; v_gene: TRBV4-1; CDR3aa: CASSQRRGGSNEQFF; CDR3nt: TGCGCCAGCAGCCAGAGAAGAGGGGGGTCCAATGAGCAGTTCTTC
j_gene: TRBJ2-7; d_gene: .; len: 12; abundance: few; v_gene: TRBV7-2; CDR3aa: CASSLLAYEQYF; CDR3nt: TGTGCCAGCAGCTTACTTGCCTACGAGCAGTACTTC
j_gene: TRBJ1-2; d_gene: .; len: 16; abundance: .; v_gene: TRBV28; CDR3aa: CASSLSFPDGAYGYTF; CDR3nt: TGTGCCAGCAGTTTATCCTTTCCCGACGGCGCCTATGGCTACACCTTC
j_gene: TRBJ1-1; d_gene: TRBD1; len: 15; abundance: .; v_gene: TRBV27; CDR3aa: CASSTLDRDDTEAFF; CDR3nt: TGTGCCAGCAGTACCCTGGACAGGGATGACACTGAAGCTTTCTTT
j_gene: TRBJ2-7; d_gene: .; len: 14; abundance: .; v_gene: TRBV18; CDR3aa: CASSPASGRYEQYF; CDR3nt: TGTGCCAGCTCACCAGCCAGCGGACGCTACGAGCAGTACTTC
j_gene: TRBJ2-4; d_gene: .; len: 13; abundance: .; v_gene: TRBV9; CDR3aa: CASSAPRENIQYF; CDR3nt: TGTGCCAGCAGCGCACCCCGAGAAAACATTCAGTACTTC
j_gene: TRBJ2-7; d_gene: .; len: 14; abundance: .; v_gene: TRBV5-1; CDR3aa: CASSLSTGAHEQYF; CDR3nt: TGCGCCAGCAGCTTGAGTACGGGGGCCCACGAGCAGTACTTC
j_gene: TRBJ1-2; d_gene: .; len: 13; abundance: .; v_gene: TRBV30; CDR3aa: CAWSVLDGYGYTF; CDR3nt: TGTGCCTGGAGTGTACTCGATGGATATGGCTACACCTTC
j_gene: TRBJ2-3; d_gene: .; len: 12; abundance: once; v_gene: TRBV13; CDR3aa: CASSFTRTAQYF; CDR3nt: TGTGCCAGCAGCTTTACCAGGACAGCGCAGTATTTT
j_gene: TRBJ2-3; d_gene: TRBD2; len: 16; abundance: many; v_gene: TRBV6-4; CDR3aa: CASSDSAGGATDTQYF; CDR3nt: TGTGCCAGCAGTGACAGCGCGGGAGGTGCCACAGATACGCAGTATTTT
j_gene: TRBJ2-7; d_gene: .; len: 13; abundance: .; v_gene: TRBV10-3; CDR3aa: CAISESEEVSPVF; CDR3nt: TGTGCCATCAGTGAGTCCGAGGAGGTTTCCCCAGTGTTC
j_gene: TRBJ1-1; d_gene: .; len: 13; abundance: .; v_gene: TRBV19; CDR3aa: CASSISWNTEAFF; CDR3nt: TGTGCCAGTAGTATAAGTTGGAACACTGAAGCTTTCTTT
j_gene: TRBJ2-1; d_gene: .; len: 15; abundance: .; v_gene: TRBV5-4; CDR3aa: CASSRPGQGWGEQFF; CDR3nt: TGTGCCAGCAGCCGTCCGGGGCAGGGGTGGGGTGAGCAGTTCTTC
j_gene: TRBJ1-1; d_gene: .; len: 15; abundance: .; v_gene: TRBV5-1; CDR3aa: CASSLHSTGDTEAFF; CDR3nt: TGCGCCAGCAGCTTGCACTCGACAGGTGACACTGAAGCTTTCTTT
j_gene: TRBJ1-2; d_gene: .; len: 12; abundance: .; v_gene: TRBV29-1; CDR3aa: CSVGVRAHGYTF; CDR3nt: TGCAGCGTTGGGGTCAGGGCCCATGGCTACACCTTC